The 20 T cell receptor beta chains presented below share a single source sample, sequenced in a study of tumor-infiltrating T cells and Merkel cell polyomavirus. In the study overall: The T cells studied were KLL-specific CD8+ cells against Merkel polyomavirus.

Here immunoSEQ multiplex PCR was the method, and the copy in TCRdb shows in-frame clones only, minus some. The profile shows about 25,000 clones, 70% to 90% of them singletons. Robust Merkel cell polyomavirus Large T antigen positivity by immunohistochemistry was seen in all patients' tumors. The sequencing sample was made of lymph node tissue. The receptor source for this set is a man between 45 and 60 years old with Merkel cell carcinoma.

This sequence joins TRBV29-1 and TRBJ2-7; D is possibly TRBD1 (6 bases). The germline gives CDR1 SQVTM, CDR2 ANQGSEA. CDR3 size: 15 residues. V lost 2 bases to trimming and J lost 0 bases, with 14 bases between them. CDR3 amino acids: CSVELGDRSSYEQYF. CDR3 in DNA: TGCAGCGTTGAACTAGGTGACAGGAGCTCCTACGAGCAGTACTTC.

This clone was seen only once. This chain uses TRBV7-9 with TRBJ2-3; 12 nucleotides align to TRBD2. The CDR3 is made up of 14 amino acids. Germline loops: CDR1 SEHNR, CDR2 FQNEAQ (reference sequence). After removal of 5 bases from V and 6 bases from J, the junction contained 3 bases not matched to a gene. The CDR3 is CASSGLAGRDTQYF. In nucleotides, the CDR3 is TGTGCCAGCAGCGGACTAGCGGGGCGGGATACGCAGTATTTT.

The CDR3 reads CATRRRDREVGFDEQFF. In DNA form, the CDR3 reads TGTGCCACCAGACGTAGGGACAGGGAGGTAGGGTTCGATGAGCAGTTCTTC. V is TRBV15 and J is TRBJ2-1, with 9 bases fitting TRBD1. Germline V lookup: CDR1 LNHNV, CDR2 YYDKDF (reference sequence). The junction had 17 bases not matched to a gene; V was cut back by 6 bases and J by 8 bases. This CDR3 region has 17 residues.

Only a few counts were recorded for this clone. This sequence joins TRBV28 and TRBJ2-3; 7 nucleotides agree with TRBD2. Trimming cost V 3 bases and J 1 base; bases outside gene matches: 1. There are 14 residues in the CDR3. CDR1 is MDHEN, CDR2 SYDVKM, per germline. For the CDR3, the DNA is TGTGCCAGCAGTTTTCTAGCGGGCACAGATACGCAGTATTTT. Amino acids: CASSFLAGTDTQYF.

The chain joins TRBV12-5 to TRBJ1-1; D gene uncertain. Germline lookup yields CDR1 LGHNT and CDR2 FRNRAP. The V gene lost 1 base and the J gene lost 3 bases, with 6 bases spanning the gap. This CDR3 is 13 amino acids long. DNA of the CDR3: TGTGCTAGTGGTTTGGGACGGGACACTGAAGCTTTCTTT. This encodes CASGLGRDTEAFF. The complete variable domain, with remaining parts taken from reference TRBV12-5 and TRBJ1-1, reads DARVTQTPRHKVTEMGQEVTMRCQPILGHNTVFWYRQTMMQGLELLAYFRNRAPLDDSGMPKDRFSAEMPDATLATLKIQPSEPRDSAVYFCASGLGRDTEAFFGQGTRLTVV.

V is TRBV6-1 and J is TRBJ1-3; no clear D. Deletions cut 6 bases from V and 0 bases from J, with 12 bases between. Germline V CDR1 and CDR2: MNHNS, SASEGT. The CDR3 is 15 amino acids. The CDR3 DNA sequence: TGTGCCAGCAGCAACGGGTTCAACTCTGGAAACACCATATATTTT. Protein sequence: CASSNGFNSGNTIYF.

The rearrangement joins TRBV30 to TRBJ1-5, with a possible D match to TRBD1 (6 bases). V was clipped by 4 bases and J by 2 bases, with 9 bases between them. The CDR3 extends over 13 amino acids. Looked up from germline, CDR1 is GTSNPN and CDR2 is SVGIG (reference sequence). The CDR3 nucleotides are TGTGCCTGGAACCCAGGGGGCAATCAGCCCCAGCATTTT. It translates to CAWNPGGNQPQHF.

The rearrangement links TRBV7-9 to TRBJ1-1; perhaps TRBD1 as D (6 bases). Trimming shortened V by 0 bases and J by 10 bases, and 12 bases separated the two germline ends. Germline CDR1 is SEHNR and CDR2 is FQNEAQ (reference sequence). There are 13 residues in the CDR3. CDR3 region: CASSLAAGDGAFF. Here the CDR3 DNA reads TGTGCCAGCAGCTTAGCAGCAGGGGACGGAGCTTTCTTT.

The V call is TRBV18, the J call TRBJ1-2; 8 bases map to TRBD1. V was pared by 6 bases and J by 0 bases, with 6 bases of the junction left unmatched. Germline V gives CDR1 KGHSH, CDR2 LQKENI. The CDR3 runs 15 residues. This CDR3 reads CASSPGQGANYGYTF. CDR3 bases: TGTGCCAGCTCCCCCGGACAGGGAGCTAACTATGGCTACACCTTC. Variable domain in full (rest from reference TRBV18 and TRBJ1-2): NAGVMQNPRHLVRRRGQEARLRCSPMKGHSHVYWYRQLPEEGLKFMVYLQKENIIDESGMPKERFSAEFPKEGPSILRIQQVVRGDSAAYFCASSPGQGANYGYTFGSGTRLTVV.

The V and J genes are TRBV28 and TRBJ2-5; 13 bases agree with TRBD2. The DNA end favors TRBJ2-7, so the J call may be wrong. This CDR3 has 15 residues. The germline V gene encodes CDR1 MDHEN and CDR2 SYDVKM. CDR3 loop: CASSLGLAGPYEQYF. Written as DNA, the CDR3 is TGTGCCAGCAGTCTGGGACTAGCGGGACCCTACGAGCAGTACTTC.

The rearrangement links TRBV6-5 to TRBJ1-1; D is uncertain. Per the germline V gene, CDR1 is MNHEY and CDR2 is SVGAGI. This CDR3 is 15 amino acids long. V shed 0 bases and J shed 0 bases, with 8 bases lying between them. CDR3 nucleotides: TGTGCCAGCAGTTACTCAGGGCGGGTGAACACTGAAGCTTTCTTT. Encoded protein: CASSYSGRVNTEAFF.

V is TRBV30 and J is TRBJ1-5, with D tentatively TRBD1 (6 bases). CDR1 and CDR2 from the germline V gene are GTSNPN and SVGIG (reference sequence). V was shortened by 1 base and J by 11 bases, with 21 bases between the two germline ends. This CDR3 is built from 15 residues. The CDR3 is CAWSDQGTMGMAQHF. The CDR3 bases are TGTGCCTGGAGTGACCAGGGGACCATGGGAATGGCCCAGCATTTT.

This chain uses TRBV10-3 with TRBJ2-3; 8 positions agree with TRBD2. Germline values: CDR1 ENHRY, CDR2 SYGVKD. The V and J ends lost 6 bases and 1 base, in that order; junction bases with no gene match: 12. The CDR3 loop spans 17 amino acids. DNA of the CDR3: TGTGCCATCAGACCTGGTAGCGGGGCTTCTGGCACAGATACGCAGTATTTT. Amino acid sequence: CAIRPGSGASGTDTQYF.

The chain uses TRBV7-9 and TRBJ2-5, with 7 bases lining up with TRBD1. The CDR3 totals 11 residues. Unmatched junction bases numbered 4, after V lost 5 bases and J lost 10 bases. CDR1 and CDR2 (germline): SEHNR, FQNEAQ (reference sequence). CDR3 sequence reads: CASSPGQDQYF. The CDR3 DNA reads TGTGCCAGCAGCCCCGGACAGGACCAGTACTTC.

V is TRBV5-4 and J is TRBJ2-5, with 12 bases aligning to TRBD2. The CDR3 spans 16 residues. Per the germline V gene, CDR1 is SGHNT and CDR2 is YYREEE (reference sequence). The J segment lost 5 bases and the V segment lost 0 bases, leaving 5 bases of the junction unmatched. CDR3 nucleotide sequence: TGTGCCAGCAGCTTGGGGGCTAGCGGGGGGGCGGAGACCCAGTACTTC. Amino acid sequence: CASSLGASGGAETQYF. The full variable domain, with the rest looked up from reference TRBV5-4 and TRBJ2-5, is ETGVTQSPTHLIKTRGQQVTLRCSSQSGHNTVSWYQQALGQGPQFIFQYYREEENGRGNFPPRFSGLQFPNYSSELNVNALELDDSALYLCASSLGASGGAETQYFGPGTRLLVL.

V is TRBV5-8 and J is TRBJ1-1; D is perhaps TRBD1 (6 bases). Per germline, CDR1 SGHTS and CDR2 YDEGEE. CDR3 length equals 14 residues. The V end lost 5 bases, the J end lost 4 bases, and 15 bases lay between the germline ends. CDR3 region: CASSHKGVRTEAFF. CDR3 coding DNA: TGTGCCAGCAGTCATAAGGGGGTGCGCACTGAAGCTTTCTTT.

The table lists this clone with a few counts. The chain links TRBV7-8 to TRBJ2-7; TRBD2 matches at 12 bases. This CDR3 comprises 15 residues. Germline loops: CDR1 SGHVS, CDR2 FQNEAQ. V shed 6 bases and J 0 bases; nucleotides not matched to a gene: 3. The CDR3 region has the DNA TGTGCCAGCAGGCTAGCGGGAGGGCCCTCCTACGAGCAGTACTTC. Translation gives CASRLAGGPSYEQYF.

V gene TRBV7-2 combines with J gene TRBJ2-3; 9 bases match TRBD1. Germline V gene data show CDR1 as SGHTA and CDR2 as FQGNSA. The CDR3 totals 15 residues. The ends lost 4 bases at V and 3 bases at J; junction bases unmatched: 5. The CDR3 DNA sequence: TGTGCCAGCAGCTCCAGACAGGGGGGGACAGATACGCAGTATTTT. Its protein product is CASSSRQGGTDTQYF.

The V and J genes are TRBV18 and TRBJ1-1, with 7 bases lining up with TRBD1. V lost 4 bases and J lost 2; bases outside the gene matches: 4. Germline values: CDR1 KGHSH, CDR2 LQKENI. This CDR3 has 14 amino acids. In DNA, the CDR3 is TGTGCCAGCTCACAGGGACAGAGTAACACTGAAGCTTTCTTT. It yields the protein CASSQGQSNTEAFF. The whole variable domain, remainder taken from reference TRBV18 and TRBJ1-1, is NAGVMQNPRHLVRRRGQEARLRCSPMKGHSHVYWYRQLPEEGLKFMVYLQKENIIDESGMPKERFSAEFPKEGPSILRIQQVVRGDSAAYFCASSQGQSNTEAFFGQGTRLTVV.

This rearrangement joins TRBV30 to TRBJ2-7; D possibly corresponds to TRBD2 (5 bases). Trimming removed 0 bases from V and 1 base from J, with 7 bases in between. In germline, CDR1 is GTSNPN, CDR2 SVGIG (reference sequence). The CDR3 runs 13 residues. CDR3 nucleotide sequence: TGTGCCTGGAGTGTTGAGGGATCCTACGAGCAGTACTTC. Translation gives CAWSVEGSYEQYF. Using reference TRBV30 and TRBJ2-7 for the parts outside the CDR3, the full variable domain is SQTIHQWPATLVQPVGSPLSLECTVEGTSNPNLYWYRQAAGRGLQLLFYSVGIGQISSEVPQNLSASRPQDRQFILSSKKLLLSDSGFYLCAWSVEGSYEQYFGPGTRLTVT.